These 9 T cell receptor beta chains originate from one sample sequenced in a study of OX40 agonist ivuxolimab in advanced cancers. Assay: immunoSEQ multiplex PCR; the TCRdb copy retains only in-frame clones and omits some. Seen here are fewer than 95,000 clones, about 82% observed once, and the top ten hold less than 0.8%. The sample consisted of CD4+ or CD8+ T cells sorted from blood, taken in a trial of the OX40 agonist ivuxolimab. These receptors all stem from an adult with an advanced solid tumor such as melanoma, head and neck, liver or kidney cancer.

This clone was detected a few times. The J gene is TRBJ2-1, the V gene TRBV10-3; 9 bases agree with TRBD2. Germline CDR1 ENHRY, CDR2 SYGVKD. CDR3 size: 15 residues. V lost 6 bases and J lost 0; bases outside the gene matches: 3. The CDR3 region has the DNA TGTGCCATCAGGGAAGCGGGGGGCTCCTACAATGAGCAGTTCTTC. The encoded protein is CAIREAGGSYNEQFF.

The rearrangement joins TRBV4-3 to TRBJ1-2, with D perhaps matching TRBD1 (6 bases). Trimming shortened V by 0 bases and J by 4 bases, and 12 bases separated the two germline ends. Germline loops: CDR1 LGHNA, CDR2 YSLEER. The CDR3 runs 15 residues. The chain's CDR3 is CASSQDRGTTYGYTF. For the CDR3, the DNA is TGCGCCAGCAGCCAAGATCGGGGGACAACCTATGGCTACACCTTC.

V usage is TRBV28 and J usage is TRBJ2-7, with D hard to call. Trimming left V 4 bases short and J 0 bases short, with 10 bases between. The CDR3 spans 14 residues. Germline V gene data show CDR1 as MDHEN and CDR2 as SYDVKM. DNA for the CDR3: TGTGCCAGCAGTTACCCAGGAAACTCCTACGAGCAGTACTTC. It is translated as CASSYPGNSYEQYF.

This clone appeared a single time. The J gene is TRBJ2-3, the V gene TRBV7-2, with a possible D match to TRBD2 (6 bases). The CDR3 is made up of 12 amino acids. Trimming stripped 11 bases from V and 1 base from J, with 10 bases between. CDR1 is SGHTA and CDR2 is FQGNSA in the germline V gene. The CDR3 here is CALRGGTDTQYF. The CDR3 DNA reads as TGTGCCCTTCGCGGGGGCACAGATACGCAGTATTTT.

The gene calls are TRBV11-2 and TRBJ1-2; 7 bases match TRBD1. From germline, CDR1 is SGHAT and CDR2 FQNNGV. The CDR3 loop spans 13 amino acids. With V trimmed by 5 bases and J by 3 bases, 3 bases remained unmatched. In nucleotides, the CDR3 is TGTGCCAGCAGCAAAACAGGGGACTATGGCTACACCTTC. Translating gives CASSKTGDYGYTF.

The rearrangement joins TRBV14 to TRBJ1-2; D not resolved. The ends were cut back, 1 base at V and 4 bases at J, with 7 bases in the middle. There are 13 residues in the CDR3. Germline V gives CDR1 SGHDN, CDR2 FVKESK. CDR3 residues: CASSQGGGYGYTF. The CDR3 DNA reads TGTGCCAGCAGCCAAGGAGGCGGCTATGGCTACACCTTC.

V and J are TRBV7-9 and TRBJ2-5, with a weak D call TRBD1 (5 bases). The CDR3 extends over 14 amino acids. Germline V lookup: CDR1 SEHNR, CDR2 FQNEAQ (reference sequence). V was cut by 2 bases and J by 4 bases, with 11 bases left in between. CDR3 residues: CASSLRGRGETQYF. DNA of the CDR3: TGTGCCAGCAGCTTAAGGGGTAGAGGAGAGACCCAGTACTTC.

The chain joins TRBV6-5 to TRBJ2-3; 9 bases align to TRBD1. The germline CDR1 and CDR2 sequences are MNHEY and SVGAGI. CDR3 length: 15 amino acids. V was clipped by 6 bases and J by 5 bases; unmatched bases: 9. DNA for the CDR3: TGTGCCAGCAGGAGTACAGGGGGCCGAAGAGATACGCAGTATTTT. Translated: CASRSTGGRRDTQYF.

The gene calls are TRBV5-4 and TRBJ2-3, with 10 nucleotides matching TRBD1. This CDR3 is 15 amino acids long. Germline trimming cut 4 bases from V and 1 base from J; bases unmatched to any gene: 3. Germline V CDR1 and CDR2: SGHNT, YYREEE (reference sequence). The chain's CDR3 is CASSPDRGRTDTQYF. CDR3 nucleotide sequence: TGTGCCAGCAGCCCCGACAGGGGGCGCACAGATACGCAGTATTTT.